This T cell receptor (beta chain) is drawn from a study of cytomegalovirus exposure and HLA in healthy donors. Study-level findings and limits: Most subjects' HLA-A and HLA-B alleles were reportedly predicted from TCR beta sequences. Reportedly, fewer N-insertions than the roughly 600-donor mean appeared in an Asian-associated ancestry cluster in a later analysis.

Points on this clone: Antigen unknown.

Germline V CDR1 and CDR2: SGHNT, YYREEE (reference sequence). V was pared by 5 bases and J by 8 bases, with 21 bases between. The CDR3 runs 15 residues. PCR amplification relied on 60 Vbeta primers (plus 13 Jbeta primers). The method was immunoSEQ multiplex PCR; TCRdb's version includes in-frame clones alone and lacks a portion of them. Its clone listing holds over 100,000 clones. Sequenced sample: PBMCs. J is TRBJ2-3 and V is TRBV5-4; the D gene is possibly TRBD2 (6 bases). This TCR came from a man aged 18 to 35 in good health and CMV-seronegative. The CDR3 DNA reads as TGTGCCAGCAGTTCTGGGACTTTGCAATTTGGTACGCAGTATTTT. Amino acids: CASSSGTLQFGTQYF.